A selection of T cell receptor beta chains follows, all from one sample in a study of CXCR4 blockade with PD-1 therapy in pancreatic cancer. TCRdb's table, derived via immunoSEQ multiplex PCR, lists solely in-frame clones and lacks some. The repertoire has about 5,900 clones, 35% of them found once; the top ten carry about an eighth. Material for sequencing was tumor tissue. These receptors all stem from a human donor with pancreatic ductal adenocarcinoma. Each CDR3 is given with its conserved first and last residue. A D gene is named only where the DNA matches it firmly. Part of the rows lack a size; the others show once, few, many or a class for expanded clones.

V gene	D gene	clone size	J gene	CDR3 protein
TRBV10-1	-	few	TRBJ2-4	CASRLWGPQYF
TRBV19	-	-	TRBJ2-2	CASSTQGVGELFF
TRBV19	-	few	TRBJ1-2	CASSLGPGDYGYTF
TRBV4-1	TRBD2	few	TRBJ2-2	CASSQAATSALNTGELFF
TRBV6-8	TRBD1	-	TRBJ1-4	CASSSGGDEKLFF
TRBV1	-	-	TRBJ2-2	CASSHYRASAGELFF
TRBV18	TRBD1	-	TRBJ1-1	CASSPPGQWKNTEAFF
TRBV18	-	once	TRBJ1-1	CASSPQENTEAFF
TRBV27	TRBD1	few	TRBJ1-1	CASSPTTGVRTEAFF
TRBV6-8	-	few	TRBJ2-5	CASITEWETQYF
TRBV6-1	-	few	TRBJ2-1	CASSEALGTARVWFF
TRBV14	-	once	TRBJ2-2	CASSYTGIGGELFF
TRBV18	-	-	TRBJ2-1	CASSPPSAYNEQFF
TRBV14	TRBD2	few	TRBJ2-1	CASSWRGGSVNEQFF
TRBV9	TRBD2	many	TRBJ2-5	CASNPGTLREGQETQYF
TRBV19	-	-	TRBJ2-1	CASSIQGNEQFF
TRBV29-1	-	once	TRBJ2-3	CSVERQSTDTQYF
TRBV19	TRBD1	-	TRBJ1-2	CASIRTGYGYTF
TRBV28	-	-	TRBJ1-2	CASRTQGPGYTF
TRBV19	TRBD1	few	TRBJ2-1	CASSYLGQGYNEQFF
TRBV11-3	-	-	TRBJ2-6	CASRRLSSGANVLTF
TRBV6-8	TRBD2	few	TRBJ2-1	CASSYWAGELAGGGNEQFF
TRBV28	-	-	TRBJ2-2	CASHSGTLNTGELFF
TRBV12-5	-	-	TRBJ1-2	CASGPVGGYTF
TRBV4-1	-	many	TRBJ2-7	CASSPGLTAYEQYF
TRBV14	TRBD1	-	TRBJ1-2	CASSQEQGGSYGYTF
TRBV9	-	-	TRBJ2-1	CASSVAQYNEQFF
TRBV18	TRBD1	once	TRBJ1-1	CASSPLGTGGTEAFF
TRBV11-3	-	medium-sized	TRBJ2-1	CASSLGGPGNEQFF
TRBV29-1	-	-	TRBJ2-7	CSVRQGRYEQYF
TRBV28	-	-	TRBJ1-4	CASSLWVGAGGNEKLFF
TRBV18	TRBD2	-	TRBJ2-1	CASSPAGGSYNEQFF
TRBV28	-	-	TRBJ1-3	CASSRFTGNTIYF